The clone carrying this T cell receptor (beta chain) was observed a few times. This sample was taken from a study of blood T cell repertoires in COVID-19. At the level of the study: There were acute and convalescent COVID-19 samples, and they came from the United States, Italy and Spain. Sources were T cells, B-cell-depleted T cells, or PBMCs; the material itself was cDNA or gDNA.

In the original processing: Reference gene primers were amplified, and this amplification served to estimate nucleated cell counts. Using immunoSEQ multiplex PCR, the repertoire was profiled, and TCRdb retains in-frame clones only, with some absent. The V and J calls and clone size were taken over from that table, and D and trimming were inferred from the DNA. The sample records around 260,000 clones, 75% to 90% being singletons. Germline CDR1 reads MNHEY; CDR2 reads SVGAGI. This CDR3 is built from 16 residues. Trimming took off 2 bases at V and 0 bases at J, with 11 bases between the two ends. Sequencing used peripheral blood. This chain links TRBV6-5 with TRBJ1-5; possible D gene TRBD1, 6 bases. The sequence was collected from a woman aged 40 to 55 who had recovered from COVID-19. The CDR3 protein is CASSYGGGHSNQPQHF. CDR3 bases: TGTGCCAGCAGTTACGGGGGGGGCCATAGCAATCAGCCCCAGCATTTT.